The text below deals with one T cell receptor beta chain. What antigen it recognizes has not been identified. Base qualities are missing; no much larger clone stands one base away. The receptor library was made with 5' RACE. Sequencing took place on an Illumina HiSeq 2500. A second PCR of about 6 to 12 cycles was run with a J-beta primer mix and a sample-barcoded 5' primer. A template-switch 5' adaptor carrying 12 random nucleotides introduced a unique molecular identifier onto each TCR beta cDNA molecule. At least 2.5 million CDR3-containing paired-end reads were obtained from each sample. All of the RNA was converted into first-strand cDNA using the Mint cDNA synthesis kit, with a TRBC-specific oligonucleotide serving as the primer. All cDNA was treated with uracil-DNA glycosylase and then went through a first 18-cycle PCR with the universal primers M1SS and BC2_uni_R. Per the source publication's procedure: Each sample was normalized by randomly selecting 1 million high-quality reads, each carrying a distinct molecular identifier. Instead of being binned into consensus sequences, reads that shared molecular identifiers were thrown out. CDR3 identification, clonotype clustering and error correction used MiTCR with a Q25 quality threshold and the strictest error-elimination algorithm. Lower-bound total TCR beta diversity was estimated with a nonparametric unseen species model using Euler transformation. Using fastp at Q25 and MiXCR, TCRdb reprocessed the public reads and kept productive beta chains. Merged by CDR3 protein, the rows form single entries marked with the most common genes and DNA. V and J calls and clone size were set by TCRdb, not the authors. Across this sample there are approximately 800,000 distinct CDR3 sequences, with 55% to 75% seen only once. Over 20% of the sample is in the top ten clones.

Donors were roughly 40 systemically healthy Caucasian individuals from Russia aged roughly 6 to 100 years. Ten milliliters of peripheral blood were drawn from each donor into EDTA-treated Vacutainer tubes. Ficoll-Paque density-gradient centrifugation was used to isolate PBMCs, with at least 7 million per sample. Trizol reagent was used to extract total RNA from PBMCs, with at least 5.5 micrograms per sample. Naive CD45RAhigh/CD27high T cell percentages were measured by flow cytometry on a PBMC aliquot from every donor. This record belongs to a study of blood T cells in healthy people across ages (dated by TCRdb to the mid-2010s). Background for the entire study: In model experiments, roughly one uniquely barcoded TCR beta cDNA molecule per two T cells was captured by template switching. Four age groups were formed from the donors: young (average approximately 15 years), middle-aged (less than 40), aged (roughly 58) and long-lived (roughly 81). Donors of different ages were randomly distributed across sequencing lanes to avoid experimental bias. To track age-related changes in TCR beta repertoire diversity, the study relied on deep sequencing normalized with unique cDNA molecular identifiers. Two additional independent replicas of 1 million unique cDNA reads from the same blood draw were analyzed for two donors (one aged 18 to 29 and one aged 80 or older).

Measured from the cysteine to the phenylalanine, the CDR3 is 15 residues long. Left in the record is the CDR3 DNA by itself, 45 bases read in frame from the first base. From the germline V gene, CDR1 is SGHRS and CDR2 is YFSETQ. The junction shows trimming of 0 bases on V and 5 bases on J, and the gene matches do not reach 5 bases of it. Study-wide findings and limitations: Estimates of total diversity based on one million sequenced T cells were considered lower bounds and underestimates. The long-lived group showed more naive CD4+ T cells, fewer expanded clones and increased TCR diversity than the aged group, suggesting age selection. Bulk unsorted PBMC profiling prevented conclusive comparison of naive and antigen-experienced compartments. There was a strong correlation between observed TCR beta diversity and the percentage of naive T cells measured by flow cytometry. The CMV infection status of donors was not known, potentially confounding age-related changes in expanded clonotypes. As age increased, observed TCR beta diversity per million T cells dropped in a roughly linear way, and a significant reduction was already evident by age 40.

Sequencing was carried out using blood. The receptor's source is a man aged 30 to 39 in good health. Recombination connected TRBV5-1 to TRBJ2-5; TRBD1 fits 9 bases in the junction. The CDR3 in this case is CASSLAGTGRETQYF. The nucleotide sequence is TGCGCCAGCAGCTTGGCCGGGACAGGGAGGGAGACCCAGTACTTC.